This TCR beta chain was profiled in a study of Ad26.COV2.S vaccination and SARS-CoV-2 variants. The table came from immunoSEQ multiplex PCR; TCRdb's copy has only in-frame clones and leaves some out. The sample includes around 340,000 clones, less than 90% of them seen just once. Treatment denoted: approximately 18 received Ad26.COV2.S at low or high dose, single or two shots; five or six received placebo; per-sample allocation not given. Samples were taken on day 63 after the first vaccine or placebo injection. The source is a person between 18 and 59 years old who received the Ad26.COV2.S COVID-19 vaccine or a placebo. The sample consisted of peripheral blood, taken in a trial of Ad26.COV2.S vaccine versus placebo.

The CDR3 protein is CASSLGQGEKAFF. In DNA, the CDR3 is TGTGCCAGCAGCTTAGGACAGGGGGAGAAAGCTTTCTTT. This chain uses TRBV7-9 with TRBJ1-1; TRBD1 agrees at 9 bases. CDR1 and CDR2 from the germline V gene are SEHNR and FQNEAQ (reference sequence). The V and J ends lost 1 base and 9 bases, in that order; junction bases with no gene match: 3. The CDR3 has 13 residues.